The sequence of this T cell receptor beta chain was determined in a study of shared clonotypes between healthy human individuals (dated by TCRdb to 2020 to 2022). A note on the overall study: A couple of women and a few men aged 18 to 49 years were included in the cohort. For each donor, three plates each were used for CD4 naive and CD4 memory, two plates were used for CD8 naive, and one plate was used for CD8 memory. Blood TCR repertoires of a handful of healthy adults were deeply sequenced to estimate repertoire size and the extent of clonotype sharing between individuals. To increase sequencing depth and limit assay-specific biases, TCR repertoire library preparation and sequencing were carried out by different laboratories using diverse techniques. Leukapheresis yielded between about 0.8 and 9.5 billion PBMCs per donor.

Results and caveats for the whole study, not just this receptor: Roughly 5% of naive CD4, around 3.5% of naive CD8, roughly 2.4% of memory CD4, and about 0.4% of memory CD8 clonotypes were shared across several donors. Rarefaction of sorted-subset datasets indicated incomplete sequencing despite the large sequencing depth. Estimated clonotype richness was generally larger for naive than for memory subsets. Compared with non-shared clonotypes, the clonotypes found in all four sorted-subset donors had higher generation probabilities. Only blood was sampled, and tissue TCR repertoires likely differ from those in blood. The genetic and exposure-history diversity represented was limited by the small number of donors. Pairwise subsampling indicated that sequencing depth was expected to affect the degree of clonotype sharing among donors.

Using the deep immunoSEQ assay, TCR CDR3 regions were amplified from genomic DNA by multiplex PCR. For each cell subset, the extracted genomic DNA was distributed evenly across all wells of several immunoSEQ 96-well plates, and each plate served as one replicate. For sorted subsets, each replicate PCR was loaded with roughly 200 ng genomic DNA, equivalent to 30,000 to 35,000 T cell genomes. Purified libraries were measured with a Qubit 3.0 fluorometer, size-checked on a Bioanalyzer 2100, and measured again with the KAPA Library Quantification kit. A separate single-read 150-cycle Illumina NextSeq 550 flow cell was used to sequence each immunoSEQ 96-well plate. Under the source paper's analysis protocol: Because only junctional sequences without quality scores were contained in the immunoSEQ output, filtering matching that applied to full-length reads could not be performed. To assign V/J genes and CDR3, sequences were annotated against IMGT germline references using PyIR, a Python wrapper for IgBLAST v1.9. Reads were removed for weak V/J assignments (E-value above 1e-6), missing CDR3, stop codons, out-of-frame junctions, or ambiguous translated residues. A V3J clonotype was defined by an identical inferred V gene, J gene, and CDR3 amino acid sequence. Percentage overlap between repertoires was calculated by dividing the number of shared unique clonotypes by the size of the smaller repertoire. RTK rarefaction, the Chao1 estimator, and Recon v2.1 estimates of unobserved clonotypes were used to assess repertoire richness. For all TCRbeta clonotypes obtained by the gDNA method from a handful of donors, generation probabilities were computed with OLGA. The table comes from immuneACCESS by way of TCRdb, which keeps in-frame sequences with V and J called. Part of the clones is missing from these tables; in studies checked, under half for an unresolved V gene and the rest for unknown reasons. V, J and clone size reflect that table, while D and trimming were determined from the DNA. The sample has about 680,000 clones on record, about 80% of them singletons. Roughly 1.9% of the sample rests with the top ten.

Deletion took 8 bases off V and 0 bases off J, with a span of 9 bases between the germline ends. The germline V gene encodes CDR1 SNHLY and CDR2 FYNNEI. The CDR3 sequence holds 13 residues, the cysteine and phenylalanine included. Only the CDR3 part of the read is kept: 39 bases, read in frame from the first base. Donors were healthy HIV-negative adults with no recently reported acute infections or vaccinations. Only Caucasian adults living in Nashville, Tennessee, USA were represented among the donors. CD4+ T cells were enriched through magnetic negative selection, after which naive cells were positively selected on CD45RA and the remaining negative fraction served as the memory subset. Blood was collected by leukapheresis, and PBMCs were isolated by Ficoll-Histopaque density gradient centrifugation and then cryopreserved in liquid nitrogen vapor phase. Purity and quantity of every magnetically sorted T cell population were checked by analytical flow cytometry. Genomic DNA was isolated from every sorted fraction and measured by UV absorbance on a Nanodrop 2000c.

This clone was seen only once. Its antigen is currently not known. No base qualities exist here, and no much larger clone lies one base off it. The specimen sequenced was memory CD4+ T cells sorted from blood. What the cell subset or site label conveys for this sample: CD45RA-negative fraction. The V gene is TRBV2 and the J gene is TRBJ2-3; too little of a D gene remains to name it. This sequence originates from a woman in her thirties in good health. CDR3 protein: CASRIRSTDTQYF. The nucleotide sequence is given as TGTGCCAGCCGGATTCGTAGCACAGATACGCAGTATTTT.